One and the same sample provided the 32 T cell receptor beta chains below, sequenced in a study of T-cell memory formation after mild COVID-19 (dated by TCRdb to the early 2020s). Preparation of the library involved 5' RACE. The reads were generated on an Illumina NovaSeq 6000. TCRdb's own reprocessing of the public reads used fastp at Q25 and MiXCR and kept productive beta chains. Under each unique CDR3 protein, matching rows form one entry showing the most common genes and DNA. This sample is represented by 25,000 to 30,000 distinct CDR3 sequences; approximately 16% of them were singletons. Clones ranked in the top ten supply over 1.1% of the sample. Sample: PBMCs or a T cell subset sorted from them (not recorded which). These receptors originate from an adult who had mild COVID-19 (a few samples of this study predate the infection). The sample titles of this study are shuffled in the database, so cell type and time point are left out.

Details on this clonotype: At one of its ends the junction is not consistent with the germline gene, which may arise from a read error. V is TRBV7-9 and J is TRBJ1-1; D not certain. The CDR3 sequence is 14 residues long. Germline lookup yields CDR1 SEHNR and CDR2 FQNEAQ (reference sequence). The CDR3 loop is CASSFPGPQAEALF. CDR3 in DNA: TGTGCCAGCAGCTTTCCGGGCCCCCAGGCTGAAGCTTTATTT.

This clonotype was seen ten or more times. The rearrangement joins TRBV5-1 to TRBJ2-5; D gene unclear. Looked up from germline, CDR1 is SGHRS and CDR2 is YFSETQ. This CDR3 has 13 amino acids. The V end was cut by 4 bases, the J end by 5 bases, with 12 bases between. As DNA, the CDR3 is TGCGCCAGCAGCCTGGTGGGTGAGGAGACCCAGTACTTC. Translating it yields CASSLVGEETQYF. The full variable domain, rest sourced from reference TRBV5-1 and TRBJ2-5, is KAGVTQTPRYLIKTRGQQVTLSCSPISGHRSVSWYQQTPGQGLQFLFEYFSETQRNKGNFPGRFSGRQFSNSRSEMNVSTLELGDSALYLCASSLVGEETQYFGPGTRLLVL.

This clonotype was recorded at least ten times. J is TRBJ2-7 and V is TRBV12-3 or TRBV12-4, with TRBD1 identical over 10 bases. J was trimmed by 7 bases and V by 2 bases; bases with no gene match: 8. The CDR3 covers 15 residues. CDR3 DNA: TGTGCCAGCAGTTTATCCGGGACAGGGGCCAGAGAGCAGTACTTC. This gives the protein CASSLSGTGAREQYF.

This rearrangement joins TRBV6-5 to TRBJ2-1, with D hard to call. The germline CDR1 and CDR2 sequences are MNHEY and SVGAGI. The CDR3 is 15 residues long. The germline V and J ends were trimmed by 2 bases and 0 bases, with 8 bases remaining between them. The CDR3 sequence is CASSYLLSSYNEQFF. The CDR3 nucleotides read TGTGCCAGCAGTTACCTGTTAAGCTCCTACAATGAGCAGTTCTTC.

This clonotype has just a few counts. CDR3 sequence reads: CASSLNRQYRWNEQFF. CDR3 DNA sequence: TGTGCCAGCAGCCTCAACAGGCAGTACAGATGGAATGAGCAGTTCTTC. The chain recombines TRBV6-5 with TRBJ2-1, with D possibly TRBD1 on 5 matching bases. CDR3 length: 16 amino acids. Germline lookup yields CDR1 MNHEY and CDR2 SVGAGI. Trimming removed 6 bases at V and 7 bases at J, with 22 bases between.

About this clonotype: A read error may be the cause here, since a much bigger clone is one base away. V and J are TRBV7-2 and TRBJ2-3; 15 bases are shared with TRBD2. The CDR3 contains 17 residues. Per the germline V gene, CDR1 is SGHTA and CDR2 is FQGNSA. V was clipped by 2 bases and J by 13 bases; unmatched bases: 13. The CDR3 bases are TGTGCCAGCAGCTTATCGCCCGGCTGGACTAGCGGGAGGGCCAAGTATTTT. It yields the protein CASSLSPGWTSGRAKYF. Based on the CDR3 plus reference TRBV7-2 and TRBJ2-3, the full variable domain is GAGVSQSPSNKVTEKGKDVELRCDPISGHTALYWYRQSLGQGLEFLIYFQGNSAPDKSGLPSDRFSAERTGGSVSTLTIQRTQQEDSAVYLCASSLSPGWTSGRAKYFGPGTRLTVL.

J is TRBJ1-3 and V is TRBV9, with TRBD1 as a possible D gene (6 bases). CDR3 length: 15 residues. In germline, CDR1 is SGDLS, CDR2 YYNGEE. Trimming removed 3 bases at V and 4 bases at J, with 14 bases between. The CDR3 DNA sequence: TGTGCCAGCAGCGGACCGCCGGGGGCCGGAAACACCATATATTTT. Translation gives CASSGPPGAGNTIYF.

This clonotype was observed many times. The chain employs TRBV7-9 and TRBJ1-1; TRBD1 agrees at 9 bases. V shed 5 bases, J shed 9 bases, and the junction held 7 bases outside the gene matches. There are 13 residues in the CDR3. Per germline, CDR1 SEHNR and CDR2 FQNEAQ (reference sequence). The CDR3 DNA reads as TGTGCCAGCAGCCGCGTGGGACAGGGAAAAGCTTTCTTT. It specifies CASSRVGQGKAFF.

This clonotype has ten or more counts. The genes are TRBV7-9 and TRBJ2-5; TRBD1 agrees at 7 bases. The CDR3 extends over 15 amino acids. Per the germline V gene, CDR1 is SEHNR and CDR2 is FQNEAQ (reference sequence). V trimming: 5 bases; J trimming: 1 base; junction bases outside the gene matches: 7. CDR3 bases: TGTGCCAGCAGCACGGAAGGGACAGTCCAAGAGACCCAGTACTTC. Protein: CASSTEGTVQETQYF.

There are many counts of this clonotype. This chain connects TRBV20-1 to TRBJ1-2; perhaps TRBD1 as D (6 bases). Germline V gene lookup returns CDR1 DFQATT and CDR2 SNEGSKA (reference sequence). V shed 1 base and J shed 4 bases, with 19 bases lying between them. The CDR3 contains 16 residues. The CDR3 DNA follows: TGCAGTGCTAGAGGAGGGCAGGGGATGCTAGGCTATGGCTACACCTTC. Translated: CSARGGQGMLGYGYTF.

This clonotype appeared many times. The rearrangement uses TRBV11-3 and TRBJ2-3, with 9 bases that match TRBD2. Germline V CDR1 and CDR2: SGHNT, YENEEA. The CDR3 sequence is 14 residues long. V was pared by 6 bases and J by 4 bases, with 5 bases of the junction left unmatched. CDR3 loop: CASSAGGSADTQYF. CDR3 nucleotide sequence: TGTGCCAGCAGTGCGGGAGGGAGCGCAGATACGCAGTATTTT.

V usage is TRBV10-3 and J usage is TRBJ2-2, with 7 bases identical to TRBD1. Germline values: CDR1 ENHRY, CDR2 SYGVKD. Losses at the gene ends were 4 bases for V and 6 bases for J; bases not matched to a gene: 5. The CDR3 loop spans 14 amino acids. The CDR3 loop reads CAISGQGDPGELFF. As DNA, the CDR3 is TGTGCCATCAGTGGCCAGGGGGACCCCGGGGAGCTGTTTTTT.

This clonotype is medium-sized (0.01 to 0.1%) within its sample. This rearrangement joins TRBV5-1 to TRBJ2-1; 7 positions agree with TRBD2. Germline-derived CDR1 and CDR2 are SGHRS and YFSETQ. J gave up 4 bases and V 6 bases, and 10 bases lay outside the gene matches. There are 15 residues in the CDR3. The CDR3 region has the DNA TGCGCCAGCAAAGGAGGGGAGGGGATATACAATGAGCAGTTCTTC. Its translation is CASKGGEGIYNEQFF.

This clonotype occurred a few times. The chain joins TRBV12-3 or TRBV12-4 to TRBJ1-1; the match to TRBD1 covers 7 bases. The CDR3 spans 13 residues. The trim removed 6 bases at V and 4 bases at J, leaving 5 bases unmatched. The CDR3 nucleotides read TGTGCCAGCAGACCAACAGGGGCCACTGAAGCTTTCTTT. It is translated as CASRPTGATEAFF.

Many counts were recorded for this clonotype. The V gene is TRBV24-1, the J gene TRBJ2-7, with D hard to call. This CDR3 is 15 amino acids long. V was pared by 4 bases and J by 3 bases, with 15 bases between. Germline CDR1 and CDR2: KGHDR and SFDVKD. CDR3 nucleotides: TGTGCCACCAGTGACCAGACCAGGTCGGTCTACGAGCAGTACTTC. As protein: CATSDQTRSVYEQYF.

At least ten counts were recorded for this clonotype. This chain uses TRBV5-1 with TRBJ2-5, with 10 nucleotides matching TRBD1. Germline V gene lookup returns CDR1 SGHRS and CDR2 YFSETQ. V dropped 4 bases and J dropped 5; count of bases not matched to a gene: 14. The CDR3 totals 17 residues. The CDR3 coding sequence is TGCGCCAGCAGCCTCATCCGGGACAGGGGACGCAGGGAGACCCAGTACTTC. Its protein product is CASSLIRDRGRRETQYF.

In its sample, this clonotype was seen many times. The chain joins TRBV20-1 to TRBJ2-4; 7 bases map to TRBD2. This CDR3 spans 14 amino acids. CDR1 is DFQATT, CDR2 SNEGSKA, per germline (reference sequence). V lost 3 bases and J lost 0; bases outside the gene matches: 2. The chain's CDR3 is CSASPGGAKNIQYF. The CDR3 DNA sequence: TGCAGTGCTAGTCCGGGGGGAGCCAAAAACATTCAGTACTTC.

By sample fraction, this clonotype is medium-sized. The chain has TRBV7-6 and TRBJ2-6, with no clear D. Germline V CDR1 and CDR2: SGHVS, FNYEAQ. Trimming cost V 2 bases and J 0 bases, with 5 bases left between them. The CDR3 runs to 15 residues. CDR3 residues: CASSLRSSGANVLTF. CDR3 nucleotides: TGTGCCAGCAGCTTACGATCCTCTGGGGCCAACGTCCTGACTTTC.

This clonotype appeared many times. This chain uses TRBV6-2 or TRBV6-3 with TRBJ2-2, with 8 bases fitting TRBD2. After removal of 6 bases from V and 7 bases from J, the junction contained 4 bases not matched to a gene. This CDR3 is 13 amino acids long. CDR1 and CDR2 from the germline V gene are MNHEY and SVGEGT. The CDR3 reads CASSGRDSGELFF. The CDR3, as DNA: TGTGCCAGCAGCGGGAGGGATAGCGGGGAGCTGTTTTTT.

By proportion, this clonotype is medium-sized. The chain carries TRBV12-3 or TRBV12-4 and TRBJ2-2, with 11 bases matching TRBD1. The junction had 5 bases not matched to a gene; V was cut back by 6 bases and J by 2 bases. The CDR3 is made up of 16 amino acids. CDR3 coding DNA: TGTGCCAGCAGCGGACAGGGGGCTGTCAACACCGGGGAGCTGTTTTTT. Translated, it gives CASSGQGAVNTGELFF.

This chain joins TRBV5-5 and TRBJ1-1; D is perhaps TRBD1 (5 bases). Per the germline V gene, CDR1 is SGHKS and CDR2 is YYEKEE (reference sequence). Between the trimmed V and J ends, which lost 7 bases and 0 bases, there was a span of 10 bases. The CDR3 covers 13 residues. The CDR3 DNA is TGTGCCAGCTTGAAGGACATGAACACTGAAGCTTTCTTT. As protein: CASLKDMNTEAFF.

This clonotype was seen many times. V gene TRBV28 combines with J gene TRBJ2-3, with 7 bases aligning to TRBD2. With V trimmed by 7 bases and J by 2 bases, 12 bases remained unmatched. CDR1 and CDR2 from the germline V gene are MDHEN and SYDVKM. The CDR3 has 16 residues. The CDR3 nucleotides are TGTGCCAGCACCGGAGTGCGGGGGTCTCACACAGATACGCAGTATTTT. Encoded protein: CASTGVRGSHTDTQYF.

The chain couples TRBV12-3 or TRBV12-4 to TRBJ2-7; maybe TRBD1 (5 bases). This CDR3 comprises 14 residues. Trimming shortened V by 8 bases and J by 0 bases, and 14 bases separated the two germline ends. CDR3 DNA: TGTGCCAGCTCCCTAGGGGTTATCTCCTACGAGCAGTACTTC. Amino acids: CASSLGVISYEQYF.

This clonotype was picked up many times. J is TRBJ1-1 and V is TRBV5-1; TRBD1 matches 7 bases. Germline-derived CDR1 and CDR2 are SGHRS and YFSETQ. The junction had 9 bases not matched to a gene; V was cut back by 4 bases and J by 6 bases. The CDR3 consists of 14 residues. In DNA form, the CDR3 reads TGCGCCAGCAGCGTGCAACCGGGACAGCCTGAAGCTTTCTTT. It yields the protein CASSVQPGQPEAFF.

This clonotype was observed a few times. This chain uses TRBV6-6 with TRBJ1-5; D is uncertain. V was clipped by 0 bases and J by 2 bases, with 5 bases between them. Germline V gives CDR1 MNHNY, CDR2 SVGAGI (reference sequence). The CDR3 has 14 amino acids. CDR3 DNA: TGTGCCAGCAGTTACTCTGCTGGCAATCAGCCCCAGCATTTT. It specifies CASSYSAGNQPQHF.

This CDR3 reads CASSYPLDVWDGYTF. CDR3 DNA sequence: TGTGCCAGCAGTTACCCCCTCGACGTCTGGGATGGCTACACCTTC. This chain joins TRBV6-2 or TRBV6-3 and TRBJ1-2; D unresolved. Germline V gene sequence: CDR1 MNHEY, CDR2 SVGEGT. This CDR3 is built from 15 residues. Trimming took 2 bases from V and 6 from J, leaving 16 bases between them.

This clonotype was seen repeatedly, ten times or more. The chain combines TRBV3-1 with TRBJ2-2, with D unresolved. The germline gives CDR1 LGHDT, CDR2 YNNKEL (reference sequence). The CDR3 has 15 amino acids. Trimming took off 4 bases at V and 0 bases at J, with 9 bases between the two ends. This CDR3 is CASSRGPANTGELFF. The DNA for the CDR3 is TGTGCCAGCAGCCGAGGACCGGCGAACACCGGGGAGCTGTTTTTT. Based on the CDR3 plus reference TRBV3-1 and TRBJ2-2, the full variable domain is DTAVSQTPKYLVTQMGNDKSIKCEQNLGHDTMYWYKQDSKKFLKIMFSYNNKELIINETVPNRFSPKSPDKAHLNLHINSLELGDSAVYFCASSRGPANTGELFFGEGSRLTVL.

CDR3 nucleotides: TGTGCCAGCAGAGAACTAGCGCGGCTCCAAGAGACCCAGTACTTC. It specifies CASRELARLQETQYF. The rearrangement links TRBV5-6 to TRBJ2-5; the match to TRBD2 covers 7 bases. After removal of 5 bases from V and 1 base from J, the junction contained 8 bases not matched to a gene. CDR3 size: 15 residues. From germline, CDR1 is SGHDT and CDR2 YYEEEE.

This clonotype was detected ten times or more. The chain combines TRBV6-2 or TRBV6-3 with TRBJ2-7; 7 bases align to TRBD2. The V gene end was trimmed by 4 bases and the J gene end by 2 bases; junction bases not matched to a gene: 8. This CDR3 contains 15 residues. The germline V gene encodes CDR1 MNHEY and CDR2 SVGEGT. The DNA for the CDR3 is TGTGCCAGCAGTTTACGAGGGAGGGCCCCCTACGAGCAGTACTTC. Translation: CASSLRGRAPYEQYF.

This clonotype is deemed medium-sized. The J gene is TRBJ2-4, the V gene TRBV7-9; D unclear. The CDR3 extends over 16 amino acids. Trimming pared 1 base from V and 0 bases from J, leaving 10 bases between. CDR1 is SEHNR and CDR2 is FQNEAQ in the germline V gene (reference sequence). The CDR3 DNA reads TGTGCCAGCAGCTTAGGGGGTGTGATAGCCAAAAACATTCAGTACTTC. The encoded protein is CASSLGGVIAKNIQYF.

This clonotype is judged medium-sized. J is TRBJ2-7 and V is TRBV7-6, with D hard to call. With 1 base removed from V and 2 bases from J, the gap between germline ends came to 12 bases. The length of the CDR3 is 15 residues. Germline CDR1 is SGHVS and CDR2 is FNYEAQ. CDR3 region: CASSLDVGRTYEQYF. DNA of the CDR3: TGTGCCAGCAGCTTAGATGTTGGCAGGACCTACGAGCAGTACTTC.

This clonotype was seen at least ten times. The rearrangement links TRBV7-3 to TRBJ2-1; no clear D gene. V was pared by 1 base and J by 10 bases, with 17 bases between. This CDR3 comprises 15 residues. The V gene's germline CDR1 is SGHTA and CDR2 FQGTGA. In DNA, the CDR3 is TGTGCCAGCAGCTTAAGTTCTCGGCCCACCCGGGAGCAGTTCTTC. It specifies CASSLSSRPTREQFF. The full variable domain, in which reference TRBV7-3 and TRBJ2-1 provide the parts outside the CDR3, is GAGVSQTPSNKVTEKGKYVELRCDPISGHTALYWYRQSLGQGPEFLIYFQGTGAADDSGLPNDRFFAVRPEGSVSTLKIQRTERGDSAVYLCASSLSSRPTREQFFGPGTRLTVL.